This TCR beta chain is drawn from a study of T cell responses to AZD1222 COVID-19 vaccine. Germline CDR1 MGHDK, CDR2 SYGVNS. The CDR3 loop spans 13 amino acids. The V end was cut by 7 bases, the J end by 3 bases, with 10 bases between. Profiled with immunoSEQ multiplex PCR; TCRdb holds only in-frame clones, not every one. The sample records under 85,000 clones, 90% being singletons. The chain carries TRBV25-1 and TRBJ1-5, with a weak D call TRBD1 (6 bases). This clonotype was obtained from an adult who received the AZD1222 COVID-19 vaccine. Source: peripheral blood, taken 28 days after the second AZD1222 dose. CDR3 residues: CASKGGFNQPQHF. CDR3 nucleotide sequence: TGTGCCAGCAAGGGGGGCTTCAATCAGCCCCAGCATTTT.